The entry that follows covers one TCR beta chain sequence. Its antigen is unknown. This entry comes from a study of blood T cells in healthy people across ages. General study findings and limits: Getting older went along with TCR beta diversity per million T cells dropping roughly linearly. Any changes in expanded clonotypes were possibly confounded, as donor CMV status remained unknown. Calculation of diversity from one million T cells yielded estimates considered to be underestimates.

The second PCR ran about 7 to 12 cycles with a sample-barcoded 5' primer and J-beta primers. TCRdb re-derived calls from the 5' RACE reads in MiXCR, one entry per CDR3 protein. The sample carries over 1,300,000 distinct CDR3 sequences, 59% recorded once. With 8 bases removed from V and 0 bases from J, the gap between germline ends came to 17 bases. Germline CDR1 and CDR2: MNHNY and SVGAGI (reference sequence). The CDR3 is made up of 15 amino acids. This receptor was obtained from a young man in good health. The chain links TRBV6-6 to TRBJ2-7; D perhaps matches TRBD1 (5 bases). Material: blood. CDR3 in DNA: TGTGCCAGCGGGGCCGACGGACCCTTCTCCTACGAGCAGTACTTC. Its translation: CASGADGPFSYEQYF.